This TCR beta chain was identified during a study of blood T cell repertoires in COVID-19. Original analysis: How many nucleated cells were present was estimated from reference gene primer amplification. Here immunoSEQ multiplex PCR was the method, and the copy in TCRdb shows in-frame clones only, minus some. Clone size and the V and J calls come from that table; the DNA yielded D and trimming. The table shows approximately 200,000 clones, with about 81% occurring only once. Germline CDR1 reads SGDLS; CDR2 reads YYNGEE. This CDR3 spans 13 amino acids. The V end was cut by 3 bases, the J end by 6 bases, with 12 bases between.

Sequencing used peripheral blood. The chain employs TRBV9 and TRBJ1-2, with TRBD1 as a possible D gene (5 bases). This sequence originates from an elderly woman with COVID-19, enrolled during active disease. The CDR3 nucleotides read TGTGCCAGCAGCGCGGGGGTTGGGAATGGCTACACCTTC. Its translation is CASSAGVGNGYTF.